This T cell receptor beta chain was obtained from a study of cytomegalovirus exposure and HLA in healthy donors. Notes on the study in general: The study recorded 160 or so TCR beta chains that were cytomegalovirus-associated.

This clone has more than one count but fewer than ten. Antigen: not known. After removal of 9 bases from V and 3 bases from J, the junction contained 11 bases not matched to a gene. Looked up from germline, CDR1 is MNHEY and CDR2 is SVGAGI. The CDR3 is 15 residues long. The PCR employed 60 Vbeta primers together with 13 Jbeta primers. TCRdb keeps only in-frame clones here, not all; method: immunoSEQ multiplex PCR. The data contain 150,000 to 200,000 clones, about 80% of them singletons. J is TRBJ1-5 and V is TRBV6-5, with TRBD1 matching over 7 bases. This clonotype originated in a woman aged 25-40 years in good health and CMV-seropositive. Sequencing was carried out using PBMCs. CDR3: CASDREPGDNQPQHF. The CDR3 nucleotides read TGTGCCAGTGACAGGGAGCCAGGGGACAATCAGCCCCAGCATTTT.